The T cell receptor beta chain under discussion was sequenced for a study of siplizumab effects on memory and regulatory T cells. The data were produced by immunoSEQ multiplex PCR, yet TCRdb's version contains in-frame clones alone and is incomplete. The sample yields some 100,000 clones, roughly 93% seen once. The germline CDR1 and CDR2 sequences are SGHRS and YFSETQ. This CDR3 comprises 17 residues. V was clipped by 4 bases and J by 0 bases, with 19 bases between them. Sequences were obtained from CD8+ T cells sorted from blood. The clonotype originates from a human donor in good health. The chain joins TRBV5-1 to TRBJ1-1, with a possible D match to TRBD1 (5 bases). The CDR3 here is CASSPRQLTDMNTEAFF. The DNA of the CDR3 is TGCGCCAGCAGCCCTCGCCAATTGACGGACATGAACACTGAAGCTTTCTTT.